The present TCR beta chain was sequenced within a study of T-cell memory formation after mild COVID-19. CDR1 and CDR2 (germline): LGHNA, YSLEER. Trimming took off 0 bases at V and 4 bases at J, with 15 bases between the two ends. This CDR3 comprises 16 residues. MiXCR, run by TCRdb on the 5' RACE reads, gives a single entry per CDR3 protein. The sample has roughly 580,000 distinct CDR3 sequences, about a sixth seen once; the top ten hold about 12%. Regarding this clonotype: Its antigen remains unknown.

Findings of the study overall: Clones which contracted sat mainly in CM and EM if CD4+, and in EMRA if CD8+.

The genes are TRBV4-3 and TRBJ1-1; TRBD1 might be the D (5 bases). Sequencing was done on a sample of PBMCs or a T cell subset sorted from them (not recorded which). The source is an adult woman who had mild COVID-19 (a few samples of this study predate the infection). Cell type and time point are not known. Here the CDR3 DNA reads TGCGCCAGCAGCCAAGATAAAGGGGTTATAGGCACTGAAGCTTTCTTT. This sequence encodes CASSQDKGVIGTEAFF.